Reported below is one T cell receptor beta chain. What it recognizes is unknown. The germline V gene has CDR1 SGHAT and CDR2 FQNNGV. The CDR3 loop spans 13 amino acids. The ends lost 5 bases at V and 7 bases at J; junction bases unmatched: 6. These data originate in a study of shared clonotypes between healthy human individuals. CD45RA+ naive and CD45RA-negative memory subsets were separated from CD4+ cells. Study-wide results and caveats: Naive subsets tended to show greater estimated richness than memory subsets.

Produced via immunoSEQ multiplex PCR; TCRdb's table is partial and in-frame only. The data hold approximately 500,000 clones, with around 96% observed a single time. The rearrangement uses TRBV11-2 and TRBJ1-2; 8 bases are shared with TRBD1. The specimen sequenced was naive CD4+ T cells sorted from blood. Subset denoted: CD45RA+ positively selected. The clonotype comes from a young woman in good health. CDR3 region: CASSTRQGFGYTF. The CDR3, as DNA: TGTGCCAGCAGCACCAGACAGGGGTTTGGCTACACCTTC.